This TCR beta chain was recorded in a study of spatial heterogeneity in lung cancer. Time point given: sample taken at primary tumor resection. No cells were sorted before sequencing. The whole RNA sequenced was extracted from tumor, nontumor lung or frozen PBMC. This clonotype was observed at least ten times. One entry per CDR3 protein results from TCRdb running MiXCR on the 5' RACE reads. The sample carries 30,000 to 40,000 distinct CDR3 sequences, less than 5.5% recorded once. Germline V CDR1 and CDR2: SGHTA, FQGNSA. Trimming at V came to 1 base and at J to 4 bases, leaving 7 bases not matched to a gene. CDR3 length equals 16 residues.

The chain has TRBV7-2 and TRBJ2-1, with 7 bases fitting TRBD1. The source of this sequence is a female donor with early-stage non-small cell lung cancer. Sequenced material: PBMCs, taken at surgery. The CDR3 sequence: CASSLVERGRYNEQFF. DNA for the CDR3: TGTGCCAGCAGCTTAGTGGAGAGGGGGCGATACAATGAGCAGTTCTTC.